This TCR beta chain came from a study of cytomegalovirus exposure and HLA in healthy donors. Study-wide findings and caveats: The study dropped some indistinguishable V segments, TRBV6-2 and TRBV6-3 among them. A later analysis reported that several of the most significant clusters appeared to be linked to common viral pathogens, among them Epstein-Barr virus. Reported results showed that the classifier diagnosed cytomegalovirus status with high specificity and sensitivity.

In the case of this clone: The antigen is not known.

Primers included in the PCR were 60 Vbeta and 13 Jbeta primers. TCRdb's copy holds only in-frame clones and misses some; the assay was immunoSEQ multiplex PCR. Among roughly 140,000 clones listed, roughly 74% were seen once. At collection, donors were nominally healthy, but unrecorded immune exposures were probable. The CDR3 has 12 amino acids. The V end lost 2 bases, the J end lost 6 bases, and 8 bases lay between the germline ends. CDR1 and CDR2 from the germline V gene are SGHRS and YFSETQ. The chain employs TRBV5-1 and TRBJ1-2, with D uncertain. The clonotype comes from a woman in her forties in good health and CMV-seropositive. The material sequenced was PBMCs. Here the CDR3 reads CASSFKGDGYTF. The DNA for the CDR3 is TGCGCCAGCAGCTTTAAGGGAGATGGCTACACCTTC.